These 22 T cell receptor beta chains originate from one sample sequenced in a study of T cell responses to AZD1222 COVID-19 vaccine. TCRdb keeps only in-frame clones here, not all; method: immunoSEQ multiplex PCR. Counted here are about 67,000 clones, around 84% occurring once; the ten biggest clones make up around 20%. Sequences were derived from peripheral blood, sampled on day 0 of AZD1222 vaccination. The receptors originated from an adult in good health.

The V and J genes are TRBV10-1 and TRBJ1-5, with D tentatively TRBD1 (5 bases). The CDR3 has 14 amino acids. Trimming took off 9 bases at V and 4 bases at J, with 16 bases between the two ends. Germline CDR1 WNHNN, CDR2 SYGVQD (reference sequence). CDR3 sequence (DNA): TGCGCCAGTTTCTGCAGGGCTCGGAATCAGCCCCAGCATTTT. Its translation: CASFCRARNQPQHF.

This clone was detected once. The chain links TRBV4-3 to TRBJ1-4; D remains ambiguous. Germline V gives CDR1 LGHNA, CDR2 YSLEER. The length of the CDR3 is 15 residues. Trimming took off 3 bases at V and 1 base at J, with 9 bases between the two ends. CDR3 region: CASSQNRGTNEKLFF. In DNA form, the CDR3 reads TGCGCCAGCAGCCAGAACCGGGGAACTAATGAAAAACTGTTTTTT.

The V call is TRBV6-6, the J call TRBJ1-2, with a tentative D call TRBD1 (5 bases). Germline V gene lookup returns CDR1 MNHNY and CDR2 SVGAGI (reference sequence). This CDR3 has 14 amino acids. Trimming cost V 0 bases and J 3 bases, with 8 bases left between them. The CDR3 DNA follows: TGTGCCAGCAGTTACTCGGGGGAGGACTATGGCTACACCTTC. Translating gives CASSYSGEDYGYTF.

Concerning this clone itself: Just one base apart from a much larger clone, this may be a read error. This chain uses TRBV13 with TRBJ2-3; D assignment may be TRBD1 or TRBD2 (6 bases each). The CDR3 contains 19 residues. The V gene's germline CDR1 is PRHDT and CDR2 FYEKMQ (reference sequence). The ends were cut back, 4 bases at V and 4 bases at J, with 27 bases in the middle. The CDR3 protein is CASSSSPGLGLGGADTQYF. In DNA, the CDR3 is TGTGCCAGCAGCTCATCACCGGGACTGGGGTTGGGGGGCGCAGATACGCAGTATTTT.

The chain employs TRBV7-2 and TRBJ2-1; 11 positions match TRBD2. V lost 1 base and J lost 10; bases outside the gene matches: 12. The V gene's germline CDR1 is SGHTA and CDR2 FQGNSA. The CDR3 is 17 residues long. CDR3 sequence reads: CASSLDVTSGSLGEQFF. The CDR3 DNA sequence: TGTGCCAGCAGCTTAGATGTAACTAGCGGGAGTCTCGGAGAGCAGTTCTTC.

This rearrangement joins TRBV30 to TRBJ1-2; possible D gene TRBD1, 6 bases. CDR1 GTSNPN and CDR2 SVGIG come from the germline V gene (reference sequence). This CDR3 comprises 13 residues. Trimming pared 4 bases from V and 1 base from J, leaving 10 bases between. This CDR3 is CAWTDSLNYGYTF. The CDR3 coding sequence is TGTGCCTGGACGGACAGTCTTAACTATGGCTACACCTTC.

V is TRBV12-3 or TRBV12-4 and J is TRBJ2-3, with D perhaps TRBD2 (5 bases). V was pared by 6 bases and J by 7 bases, with 14 bases between. This CDR3 has 13 residues. The DNA of the CDR3 is TGTGCCAGCAGCCCTGAGGGTCTCTATACGCAGTATTTT. It yields the protein CASSPEGLYTQYF.

The rearrangement links TRBV2 to TRBJ2-7, with 13 bases identical to TRBD2. The V segment lost 0 bases and the J segment 6 bases; nucleotides outside the gene matches: 2. Germline values: CDR1 SNHLY, CDR2 FYNNEI. The CDR3 sequence is 15 residues long. CDR3 sequence reads: CASSEARTSGGEQYF. The CDR3 DNA is TGTGCCAGCAGTGAAGCAAGGACTAGCGGGGGCGAGCAGTACTTC.

This chain links TRBV4-1 with TRBJ1-1; a possible D gene is TRBD1 (5 bases). CDR1 MGHRA and CDR2 YSYEKL come from the germline V gene. With 1 base removed from V and 1 base from J, the gap between germline ends came to 10 bases. There are 15 residues in the CDR3. The CDR3: CASSQVLTENTEAFF. For the CDR3, the DNA is TGCGCCAGCAGCCAAGTCCTGACAGAGAACACTGAAGCTTTCTTT.

The chain links TRBV6-5 to TRBJ2-7, with D tentatively TRBD2 (7 bases). This CDR3 is 14 amino acids long. Per germline, CDR1 MNHEY and CDR2 SVGAGI. V dropped 3 bases and J dropped 6 bases, with 15 bases sitting between them. CDR3: CASSYRGGGSEQYF. The CDR3 coding sequence is TGTGCCAGCAGTTATCGGGGAGGGGGAAGCGAGCAGTACTTC.

The chain links TRBV28 to TRBJ1-5; the D is unclear. The CDR3 is 14 amino acids. V lost 2 bases, J lost 6 bases, and 11 bases lay in between. Per germline, CDR1 MDHEN and CDR2 SYDVKM. CDR3 bases: TGTGCCAGCAGTTTAGGAGGTCGCGGTCAGCCCCAGCATTTT. Translation gives CASSLGGRGQPQHF. Supplemented by reference TRBV28 and TRBJ1-5, the full variable domain reads DVKVTQSSRYLVKRTGEKVFLECVQDMDHENMFWYRQDPGLGLRLIYFSYDVKMKEKGDIPEGYSVSREKKERFSLILESASTNQTSMYLCASSLGGRGQPQHFGDGTRLSIL.

The J gene is TRBJ1-2, the V gene TRBV5-1; no firm D call. This CDR3 comprises 14 residues. V was cut by 1 base and J by 3 bases, with 10 bases left in between. Germline V CDR1 and CDR2: SGHRS, YFSETQ. The CDR3 DNA reads as TGCGCCAGCAGCTTGACAGCGGAGTACTATGGCTACACCTTC. Translating it yields CASSLTAEYYGYTF.

This chain links TRBV7-2 with TRBJ1-5; D unresolved. The CDR3 sequence is 13 residues long. The V gene's germline CDR1 is SGHTA and CDR2 FQGNSA. V was trimmed by 5 bases and J by 2 bases, leaving 7 bases between them. For the CDR3, the DNA is TGTGCCAGCAGCGACGGCGGCAATCAGCCCCAGCATTTT. Translating gives CASSDGGNQPQHF.

V and J are TRBV19 and TRBJ1-3; D call uncertain. CDR3 length equals 12 residues. Germline V lookup: CDR1 LNHDA, CDR2 SQIVND (reference sequence). V lost 4 bases and J lost 4, with 5 bases in between. The chain's CDR3 is CASSTSGNTIYF. CDR3 coding DNA: TGTGCCAGTAGTACATCCGGAAACACCATATATTTT.

The gene calls are TRBV19 and TRBJ2-1; 12 bases fit TRBD2. The V and J ends lost 1 base and 10 bases, in that order; junction bases with no gene match: 8. The CDR3 runs to 16 residues. CDR1 and CDR2 (germline): LNHDA, SQIVND (reference sequence). CDR3 amino acids: CASSIGLAGAAREQFF. CDR3 DNA: TGTGCCAGTAGTATAGGACTAGCGGGAGCCGCAAGGGAGCAGTTCTTC. The complete variable domain, with remaining parts taken from reference TRBV19 and TRBJ2-1, reads DGGITQSPKYLFRKEGQNVTLSCEQNLNHDAMYWYRQDPGQGLRLIYYSQIVNDFQKGDIAEGYSVSREKKESFPLTVTSAQKNPTAFYLCASSIGLAGAAREQFFGPGTRLTVL.

V and J are TRBV6-4 and TRBJ1-4; D remains unclear. The CDR3 contains 17 residues. From germline, CDR1 is MRHNA and CDR2 SNTAGT. V dropped 2 bases and J dropped 7 bases, with 20 bases sitting between them. CDR3 bases: TGTGCCAGCAGTGACCCTAGACGGGAGAAGGTCGGTGAAAAACTGTTTTTT. It specifies CASSDPRREKVGEKLFF.

CDR3 DNA: TGTGCCAGCAGCGGAAAAACCAACACCGGGGAGCTGTTTTTT. Its protein is CASSGKTNTGELFF. The V and J genes are TRBV9 and TRBJ2-2; D gene unclear. From germline, CDR1 is SGDLS and CDR2 YYNGEE. V lost 3 bases and J 2 bases, leaving 8 bases between the germline ends. CDR3 length equals 14 residues.

This sequence joins TRBV7-6 and TRBJ1-4, with TRBD1 matching over 7 bases. The CDR3 totals 14 residues. J lost 8 bases, V lost 5 bases, and 8 bases had no gene match. Germline-derived CDR1 and CDR2 are SGHVS and FNYEAQ. Here the CDR3 reads CASSPDRFDEKLFF. As DNA, the CDR3 is TGTGCCAGCAGCCCGGACAGGTTCGACGAAAAACTGTTTTTT.

The chain combines TRBV10-1 with TRBJ2-1; weak D call: TRBD2 (5 bases). The CDR3 covers 11 residues. V dropped 10 bases and J dropped 5 bases, with 9 bases sitting between them. The germline CDR1 and CDR2 sequences are WNHNN and SYGVQD (reference sequence). The CDR3: CATGSHNEQFF. The CDR3 DNA reads TGCGCCACGGGAAGCCACAATGAGCAGTTCTTC.

This clone has only one observation. V and J are TRBV18 and TRBJ1-5; D gene ambiguous. Germline V lookup: CDR1 KGHSH, CDR2 LQKENI. The CDR3 is made up of 13 amino acids. V shed 2 bases and J shed 4 bases, with 6 bases lying between them. Written as DNA, the CDR3 is TGTGCCAGCTCACCATTGGAGAATCAGCCCCAGCATTTT. Its translation: CASSPLENQPQHF. The whole variable domain, remainder taken from reference TRBV18 and TRBJ1-5, is NAGVMQNPRHLVRRRGQEARLRCSPMKGHSHVYWYRQLPEEGLKFMVYLQKENIIDESGMPKERFSAEFPKEGPSILRIQQVVRGDSAAYFCASSPLENQPQHFGDGTRLSIL.

The chain carries TRBV27 and TRBJ2-7; D might be TRBD1 (6 bases). Germline V gives CDR1 MNHEY, CDR2 SMNVEV (reference sequence). This CDR3 is 16 amino acids long. The V gene lost 2 bases and the J gene lost 5 bases, with 19 bases spanning the gap. The CDR3 bases are TGTGCCAGCAGTTTAGGTATAGTACAGGGTCCTGACGAGCAGTACTTC. Its protein is CASSLGIVQGPDEQYF.

The V call is TRBV18, the J call TRBJ1-5, with D unclear. Germline V gives CDR1 KGHSH, CDR2 LQKENI. CDR3 length equals 15 residues. V dropped 3 bases and J dropped 2 bases, with 11 bases sitting between them. As DNA, the CDR3 is TGTGCCAGCTCACCTACGAAGCAGGGCAATCAGCCCCAGCATTTT. Its translation: CASSPTKQGNQPQHF.